This T cell receptor beta chain was recorded in a study of regulatory T cells in long-lasting Graves disease (dated by TCRdb to the early 2020s). As for the study more broadly: In the newly diagnosed Graves' disease group, patients had been taking antithyroid drugs for less than 3 months. Persistent Graves' disease patients were compared with newly diagnosed Graves' disease patients by peripheral blood TCR sequencing and RNA sequencing. The study was registered as a clinical trial and conducted in China. A total of roughly 35 samples were covered by TCR sequencing, comprising about 13 persistent and roughly 20 newly diagnosed Graves' disease patients.

This sample's time point label indicates: newly diagnosed GD, antithyroid drugs for less than 3 months. For both TCR sequencing and RNA sequencing, RNA was extracted from PBMCs in TRIzol. The diagnosis of Graves' disease was made according to American Thyroid Association guidelines. Patients for the study were recruited at an endocrinology department in Xi'an, China. From each patient, around 9 milliliters of peripheral blood was collected into an EDTA anticoagulant tube. PBMCs were isolated by Ficoll Paque Plus density gradient separation without further T cell sorting. An Agilent 2100 Bioanalyzer and agarose gel were used to check RNA quality, while a NanoDrop 2000 measured RNA concentration. Ten or more counts support this clonotype. Its antigen specificity is not known. No much larger clone exists at a distance of one base, and base qualities are not known. V drops 11 bases and J drops 3 bases, leaving 16 bases in between. Taken from cysteine to phenylalanine, the CDR3 has 13 residues. The read is trimmed to its CDR3 DNA, 39 bases read in frame from base 1. The germline V gene provides CDR1 MNHEY and CDR2 SVGEGT.

Library prep was done by multiplex PCR. For sequencing, an Illumina HiSeq 4000 was employed. iRepertoire HTBI primers and Arm-PCR amplification of CDR3 regions were used to construct TCR beta libraries. Gel purification was performed on PCR products prior to sequencing. The study's own analysis went as follows. Gene usage analysis of CDR3 amino acid clonotypes used the 55 to 65 TRBV and about 14 TRBJ segments found across samples. COPE and FqMerger were used to merge filtered high-quality paired reads into contigs. BLAST was used to align contigs to the IMGT TRBV, TRBD and TRBJ reference genes, and CDR3 was defined following IMGT. Highly expanded clones were defined as clonotypes with a frequency above 0.1%. Shannon entropy served as the measure of repertoire diversity, while the Gini coefficient captured V-J evenness. Public clonotypes were defined as clonotypes shared by more than one individual. The public reads were quality trimmed at Q25 with fastp and then assembled into clones with MiXCR by TCRdb, keeping productive beta chains. Rows are unified per CDR3 protein, each entry keeping the most common DNA and genes. TCRdb assigned the V and J calls; the authors' analysis was not used. The sample has 300,000 to 400,000 distinct CDR3 sequences on record, 15% to 17% of them singletons. The ten largest clones capture 20% to 25% of the sample.

Results the study describes overall, beyond this receptor: Persistent disease showed preferential use of TRBV28, TRBJ1-2 and TRBJ2-5, whereas newly diagnosed disease favored TRBV20-1 and TRBJ2-1. A larger number of public clonotypes was shared among persistent patients (fewer than 3,000) than among newly diagnosed patients (roughly 970). Compared with newly diagnosed patients, persistent Graves' disease patients had lower TCR Shannon entropy and fewer highly expanded clones, which suggests clonal expansion. Sequencing and analysis were restricted to the TCR beta chain. Only peripheral blood was studied, because thyroid tissue, the primary lesion, was inaccessible. The authors acknowledged the small sample size as a limitation that may reduce accuracy.

The sequenced sample was peripheral blood mononuclear cells (PBMCs), obtained at new diagnosis, from a patient treated with antithyroid drugs. This clonotype was obtained from a female donor with Graves disease. The chain was built from TRBV6-2 or TRBV6-3 and TRBJ1-1; a tentative D call is TRBD1 (6 bases match). The nucleotide sequence reads TGTGCCTCCCGCCGGGGGGCGGACACTGAAGCTTTCTTT. Translated, this is CASRRGADTEAFF.